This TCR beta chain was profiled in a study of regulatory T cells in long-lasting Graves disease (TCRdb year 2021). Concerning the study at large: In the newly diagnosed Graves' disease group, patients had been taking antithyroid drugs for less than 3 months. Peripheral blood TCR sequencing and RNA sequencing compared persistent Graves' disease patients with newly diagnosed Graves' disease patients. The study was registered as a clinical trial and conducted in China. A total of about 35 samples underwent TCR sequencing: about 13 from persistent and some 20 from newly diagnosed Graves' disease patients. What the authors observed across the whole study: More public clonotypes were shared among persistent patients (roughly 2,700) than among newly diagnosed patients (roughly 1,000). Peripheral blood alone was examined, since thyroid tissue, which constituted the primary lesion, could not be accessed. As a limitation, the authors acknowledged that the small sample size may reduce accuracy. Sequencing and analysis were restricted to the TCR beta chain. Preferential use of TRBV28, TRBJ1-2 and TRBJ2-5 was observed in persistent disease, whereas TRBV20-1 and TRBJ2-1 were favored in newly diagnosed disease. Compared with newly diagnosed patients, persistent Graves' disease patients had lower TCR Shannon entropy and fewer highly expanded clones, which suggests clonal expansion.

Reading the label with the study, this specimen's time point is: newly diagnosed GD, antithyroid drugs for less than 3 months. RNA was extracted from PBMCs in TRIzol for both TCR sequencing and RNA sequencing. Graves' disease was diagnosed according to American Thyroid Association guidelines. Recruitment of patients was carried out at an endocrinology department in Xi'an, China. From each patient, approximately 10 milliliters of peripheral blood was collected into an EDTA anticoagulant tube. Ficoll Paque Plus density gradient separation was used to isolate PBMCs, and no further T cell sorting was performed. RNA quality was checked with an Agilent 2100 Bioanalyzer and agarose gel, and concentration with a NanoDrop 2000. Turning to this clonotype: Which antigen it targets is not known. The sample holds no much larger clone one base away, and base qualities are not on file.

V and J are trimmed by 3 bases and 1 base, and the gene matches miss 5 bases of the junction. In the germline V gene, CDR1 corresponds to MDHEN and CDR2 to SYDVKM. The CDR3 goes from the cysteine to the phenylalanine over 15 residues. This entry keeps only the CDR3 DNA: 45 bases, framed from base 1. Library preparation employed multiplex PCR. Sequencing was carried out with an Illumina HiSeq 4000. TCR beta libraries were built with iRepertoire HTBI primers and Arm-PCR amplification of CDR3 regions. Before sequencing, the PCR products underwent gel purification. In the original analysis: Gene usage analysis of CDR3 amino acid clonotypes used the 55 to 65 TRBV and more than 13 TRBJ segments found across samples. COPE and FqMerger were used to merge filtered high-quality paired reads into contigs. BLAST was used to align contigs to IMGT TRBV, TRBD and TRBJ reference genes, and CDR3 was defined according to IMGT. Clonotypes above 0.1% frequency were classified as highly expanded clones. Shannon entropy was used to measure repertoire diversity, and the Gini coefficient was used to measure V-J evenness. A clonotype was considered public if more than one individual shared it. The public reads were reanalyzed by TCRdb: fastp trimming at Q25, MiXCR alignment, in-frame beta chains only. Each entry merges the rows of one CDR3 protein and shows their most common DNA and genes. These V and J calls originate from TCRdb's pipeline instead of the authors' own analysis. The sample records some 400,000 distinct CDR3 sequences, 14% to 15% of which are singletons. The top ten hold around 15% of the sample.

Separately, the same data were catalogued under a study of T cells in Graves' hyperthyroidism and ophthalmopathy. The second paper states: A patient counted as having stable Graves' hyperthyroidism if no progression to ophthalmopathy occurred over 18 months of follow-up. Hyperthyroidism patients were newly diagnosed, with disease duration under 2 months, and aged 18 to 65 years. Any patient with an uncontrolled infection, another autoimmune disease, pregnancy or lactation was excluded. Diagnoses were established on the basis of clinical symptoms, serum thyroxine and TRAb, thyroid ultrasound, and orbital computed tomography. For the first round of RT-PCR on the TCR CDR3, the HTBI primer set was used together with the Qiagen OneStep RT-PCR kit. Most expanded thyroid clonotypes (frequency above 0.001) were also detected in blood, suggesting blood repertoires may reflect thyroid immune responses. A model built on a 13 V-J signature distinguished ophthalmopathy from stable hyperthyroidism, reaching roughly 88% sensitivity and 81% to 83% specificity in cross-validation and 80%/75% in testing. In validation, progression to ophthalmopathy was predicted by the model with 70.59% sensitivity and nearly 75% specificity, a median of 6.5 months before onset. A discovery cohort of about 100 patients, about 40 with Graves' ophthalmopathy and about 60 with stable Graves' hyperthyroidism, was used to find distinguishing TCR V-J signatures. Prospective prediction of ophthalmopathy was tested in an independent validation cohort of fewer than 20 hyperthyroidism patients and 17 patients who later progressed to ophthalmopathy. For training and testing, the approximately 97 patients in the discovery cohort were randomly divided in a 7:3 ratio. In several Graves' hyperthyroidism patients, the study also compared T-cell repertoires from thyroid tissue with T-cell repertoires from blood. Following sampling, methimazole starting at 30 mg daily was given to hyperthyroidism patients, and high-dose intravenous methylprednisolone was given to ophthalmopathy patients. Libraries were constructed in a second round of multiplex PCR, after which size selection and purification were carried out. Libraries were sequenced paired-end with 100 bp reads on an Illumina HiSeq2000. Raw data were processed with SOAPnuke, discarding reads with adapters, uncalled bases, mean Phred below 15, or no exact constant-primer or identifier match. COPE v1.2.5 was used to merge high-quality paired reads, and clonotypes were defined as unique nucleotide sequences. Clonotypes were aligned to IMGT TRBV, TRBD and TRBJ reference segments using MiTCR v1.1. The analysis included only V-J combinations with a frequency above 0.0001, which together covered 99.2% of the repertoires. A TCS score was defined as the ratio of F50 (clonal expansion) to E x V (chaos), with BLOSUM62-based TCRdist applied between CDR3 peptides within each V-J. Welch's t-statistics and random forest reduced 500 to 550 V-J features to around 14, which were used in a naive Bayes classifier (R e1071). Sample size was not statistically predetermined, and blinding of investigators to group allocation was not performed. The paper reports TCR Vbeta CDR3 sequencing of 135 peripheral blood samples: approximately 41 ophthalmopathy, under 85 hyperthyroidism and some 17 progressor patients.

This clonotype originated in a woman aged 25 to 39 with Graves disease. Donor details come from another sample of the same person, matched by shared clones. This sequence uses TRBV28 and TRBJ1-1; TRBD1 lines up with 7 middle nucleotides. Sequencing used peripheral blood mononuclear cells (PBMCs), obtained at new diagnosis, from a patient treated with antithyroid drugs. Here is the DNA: TGTGCCAGCAGTTTGAGGGGGCGCGGGAACACTGAAGCTTTCTTT. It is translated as CASSLRGRGNTEAFF.